This T cell receptor beta chain was captured in a study of regulatory T cells in long-lasting Graves disease (dated by TCRdb to the early 2020s). Background for the entire study: To count as having persistent Graves' disease, a patient had to have received antithyroid drug treatment for over 5 years with TSH receptor autoantibodies remaining persistently positive. This study used TCR sequencing and RNA sequencing of peripheral blood to compare persistent Graves' disease patients against newly diagnosed Graves' disease patients. The study took place in China and was registered as a clinical trial. A total of around 35 samples underwent TCR sequencing: about 13 from persistent and approximately 20 from newly diagnosed Graves' disease patients. Persistent Graves' disease patients in the clinical cohort had taken antithyroid drugs for roughly ten years on average.

Here is what the overall study found, with its caveats: Because the primary lesion, thyroid tissue, could not be accessed, the study looked at peripheral blood alone. Only the TCR beta chain was sequenced and analyzed. Preferential use of TRBV28, TRBJ1-2 and TRBJ2-5 was observed in persistent disease, whereas TRBV20-1 and TRBJ2-1 were favored in newly diagnosed disease. Patients with persistent disease shared more public clonotypes (under 3,000) than newly diagnosed patients did (approximately 1,000). The authors acknowledged the small sample size as a limitation that may reduce accuracy. Compared with newly diagnosed patients, patients with persistent Graves' disease had lower TCR Shannon entropy and fewer highly expanded clones, which suggests clonal expansion.

Read against the paper, the sample's time point label means: persistent/refractory GD, antithyroid drugs over 5 years with positive TRAb. For both TCR sequencing and RNA sequencing, RNA was extracted from PBMCs in TRIzol. The diagnosis of Graves' disease followed American Thyroid Association guidelines. Recruitment of patients was carried out at an endocrinology department in Xi'an, China. Each patient gave roughly 10 milliliters of peripheral blood, collected in an EDTA anticoagulant tube. Ficoll Paque Plus density gradient separation was used to isolate PBMCs, and no further T cell sorting was performed. RNA quality was checked with an Agilent 2100 Bioanalyzer and agarose gel, and concentration with a NanoDrop 2000. Libraries were constructed by multiplex PCR. Sequencer: Illumina HiSeq 4000. CDR3 regions were amplified by Arm-PCR with iRepertoire HTBI primers to construct TCR beta libraries. Gel purification was performed on PCR products prior to sequencing. The authors' analysis ran thus. Across samples, 60 to 70 TRBV and roughly 13 TRBJ segments were identified and used for gene usage analysis of CDR3 amino acid clonotypes. Filtered high-quality paired reads were merged into contigs using COPE and FqMerger. BLAST was used to align contigs to IMGT TRBV, TRBD and TRBJ reference genes, and CDR3 was defined according to IMGT. Highly expanded clones were defined as clonotypes with a frequency above 0.1%. Shannon entropy served as the measure of repertoire diversity, while the Gini coefficient captured V-J evenness. Public clonotypes were defined as clonotypes shared by more than one individual. TCRdb reworked the public reads: Q25 trimming with fastp, MiXCR clone assembly, productive beta chains retained. Under each unique CDR3 protein, matching rows form one entry showing the most common genes and DNA. TCRdb, not the original authors, processed these V and J calls. The sample table records 400,000 to 500,000 distinct CDR3 sequences; approximately 23% of these occur just once. The ten top clones hold roughly 14% of the sample.

V loses 2 bases, J loses 8 bases, and the germline ends lie 8 bases apart. CDR1 and CDR2 are read off the germline V gene as SGHDT and YYEEEE. The CDR3 covers 13 residues, taking in both the cysteine and the phenylalanine. Only the CDR3 DNA stays, 39 bases, in frame from base 1. This clonotype has more than one count but fewer than ten. Its specific antigen is unknown. No clone much larger than this one lies a single base away; base qualities are absent. The TCR sequence derives from a female donor with Graves disease. The sample in question was peripheral blood mononuclear cells (PBMCs), obtained when the disease was refractory, from a patient treated with antithyroid drugs. The chain couples TRBV5-6 to TRBJ1-6; the D gene identity is not certain. The encoded CDR3 is CASSFVGDSPLHF. The DNA reads TGTGCCAGCAGCTTCGTTGGGGATTCACCCCTCCACTTT.